A single sample gave rise to the 14 T cell receptor beta chains below, sequenced in a study of T-cell memory formation after mild COVID-19. MiXCR, run by TCRdb on the 5' RACE reads, gives a single entry per CDR3 protein. The sample contains 150,000 to 200,000 distinct CDR3 sequences, 30% to 35% of which appear only once. Sequences were obtained from PBMCs or a T cell subset sorted from them (not recorded which). All receptors come from an adult woman who had mild COVID-19 (a few samples of this study predate the infection). Cell type and time point are not known.

This clonotype was observed a few times. This sequence joins TRBV5-1 and TRBJ1-5, with 8 bases that match TRBD1. V was clipped by 3 bases and J by 4 bases; unmatched bases: 6. This CDR3 is built from 15 residues. The V gene's germline CDR1 is SGHRS and CDR2 YFSETQ. The CDR3 here is CASSSTGTGNQPQHF. DNA of the CDR3: TGCGCCAGCAGCTCGACCGGGACAGGTAATCAGCCCCAGCATTTT.

The chain links TRBV5-1 to TRBJ2-7; 9 bases fit TRBD1. The V gene's germline CDR1 is SGHRS and CDR2 YFSETQ. The CDR3 is 15 residues long. Trimming removed 7 bases from V and 0 bases from J; junction bases left unmatched: 8. In DNA, the CDR3 is TGCGCCAGCCAGACCGGGACAGGGAGCTCCTACGAGCAGTACTTC. It encodes CASQTGTGSSYEQYF. Full variable domain (missing parts from reference TRBV5-1 and TRBJ2-7): KAGVTQTPRYLIKTRGQQVTLSCSPISGHRSVSWYQQTPGQGLQFLFEYFSETQRNKGNFPGRFSGRQFSNSRSEMNVSTLELGDSALYLCASQTGTGSSYEQYFGPGTRLTVT.

This chain connects TRBV6-5 to TRBJ1-5; D not resolved. V was clipped by 8 bases and J by 4 bases, with 6 bases between them. The CDR3 contains 11 residues. Germline values: CDR1 MNHEY, CDR2 SVGAGI. The CDR3 nucleotides are TGTGCCAGCGGCGGGAATCAGCCCCAGCATTTT. Amino acid sequence: CASGGNQPQHF.

The gene calls are TRBV25-1 and TRBJ1-2; D is perhaps TRBD1 (5 bases). Germline values: CDR1 MGHDK, CDR2 SYGVNS. The CDR3 runs 13 residues. Trimming took 3 bases from V and 4 from J, leaving 9 bases between them. In nucleotides, the CDR3 is TGTGCCAGCAGTGAGGGCGGGGCCTATGGCTACACCTTC. Encoded protein: CASSEGGAYGYTF.

In its sample, this clonotype was seen a few times. The chain uses TRBV29-1 and TRBJ2-3; 8 nucleotides agree with TRBD1. Germline lookup yields CDR1 SQVTM and CDR2 ANQGSEA. This CDR3 has 15 amino acids. V shed 7 bases and J 4 bases; nucleotides not matched to a gene: 13. CDR3 bases: TGCAGCGCCCTGCGACAGGGGTATTTCTCAGATACGCAGTATTTT. Translation gives CSALRQGYFSDTQYF.

This clonotype has only one observation. The rearrangement uses TRBV11-3 and TRBJ1-3; D unresolved. Germline CDR1 and CDR2: SGHNT and YENEEA. This CDR3 region has 15 residues. Trimming shortened V by 5 bases and J by 0 bases, and 11 bases separated the two germline ends. This CDR3 reads CASSRTISSGNTIYF. CDR3 DNA: TGTGCCAGCAGCCGTACAATTAGCTCTGGAAACACCATATATTTT.

This clonotype was seen a handful of times. The genes are TRBV27 and TRBJ1-1, with 9 bases aligning to TRBD1. V trimming: 6 bases; J trimming: 4 bases; junction bases outside the gene matches: 9. Germline CDR1 and CDR2: MNHEY and SMNVEV (reference sequence). The CDR3 loop spans 15 amino acids. DNA for the CDR3: TGTGCCAGCAGCTTACAGGGGGCTGTTCCCACTGAAGCTTTCTTT. Translation: CASSLQGAVPTEAFF.

The rearrangement links TRBV12-3 or TRBV12-4 to TRBJ2-2, with D perhaps matching TRBD2 (6 bases). The germline V and J ends were trimmed by 4 bases and 3 bases, with 21 bases remaining between them. This CDR3 is built from 18 residues. The CDR3 loop is CASSSVSLRRGYTGELFF. The CDR3 coding sequence is TGTGCCAGCAGTTCGGTATCCCTGAGGCGGGGCTACACCGGGGAGCTGTTTTTT.

This chain uses TRBV7-3 with TRBJ2-1; 7 nucleotides align to TRBD1. V lost 2 bases, J lost 6 bases, and 7 bases stayed unmatched. This CDR3 region has 15 residues. The germline CDR1 and CDR2 sequences are SGHTA and FQGTGA. The CDR3 nucleotides read TGTGCCAGCAGCTTAGAGGGGGCAGGGCGCAATGAGCAGTTCTTC. Protein sequence: CASSLEGAGRNEQFF.

On this clonotype: Given a much more abundant clone one base away, this may be a read error. V and J are TRBV7-2 and TRBJ2-3, with a tentative D call TRBD2 (6 bases). This CDR3 is 13 amino acids long. V was shortened by 5 bases and J by 12 bases, with 18 bases between the two germline ends. Germline CDR1 and CDR2: SGHTA and FQGNSA. CDR3: CASSLQIGTDQYF. The CDR3 region has the DNA TGTGCCAGCAGCCTGCAAATAGGGACTGATCAGTATTTT.

This clonotype has more than one count but fewer than ten. The rearrangement uses TRBV4-3 and TRBJ2-7; D may be TRBD1 (6 bases). The germline V gene has CDR1 LGHNA and CDR2 YSLEER. The CDR3 has 16 residues. Trimming removed 1 base from V and 2 bases from J, with 15 bases in between. This CDR3 reads CASSQGATGETYEQYF. DNA for the CDR3: TGCGCCAGCAGCCAAGGGGCGACAGGTGAGACCTACGAGCAGTACTTC.

V gene TRBV3-1 combines with J gene TRBJ1-2, with D possibly being TRBD1 (5 bases). V was shortened by 6 bases and J by 2 bases, with 22 bases between the two germline ends. The germline gives CDR1 LGHDT, CDR2 YNNKEL (reference sequence). The CDR3 covers 17 residues. CDR3 DNA sequence: TGTGCCAGCAGTCAGGGAAATAGAAGGACACCAAACTATGGCTACACCTTC. Its translation: CASSQGNRRTPNYGYTF.

As for this clonotype: Sequence at one end of the junction differs from germline and may be a read error. The chain employs TRBV7-8 and TRBJ2-3; D is undetermined. The CDR3 is 15 residues long. Germline V gives CDR1 SGHVS, CDR2 FQNEAQ. CDR3 residues: CGSSRAEVYADTQYF. The CDR3 DNA is TGTGGCAGCAGCCGCGCCGAGGTGTACGCAGATACGCAGTATTTT.

This clonotype was recorded a few times. The rearrangement joins TRBV29-1 to TRBJ2-7; either TRBD1 or TRBD2 may fit D (5 bases each). Germline CDR1 is SQVTM and CDR2 is ANQGSEA. CDR3 size: 15 residues. Trimming took 2 bases from V and 0 from J, leaving 14 bases between them. The CDR3 DNA reads as TGCAGCGTTGAAAGGCCCTCGGGGCGCTCCTACGAGCAGTACTTC. Amino acids: CSVERPSGRSYEQYF.